This TCR beta chain emerged from a study of T-cell reconstitution after alpha-beta-depleted transplantation in children (dated by TCRdb to the mid-2010s). With respect to the entire study: Using TCR repertoire profiling, the study followed T-cell immune reconstitution in a quantitative way in children after TCRalphabeta/CD19-depleted allogeneic hematopoietic cell transplantation. Here is what the overall study found, with its caveats: The apparently early recovery of alphabetaT-cell counts about two months after transplant reportedly depended on only several hundred rapidly expanded clones that came from non-depleted graft cells. The high TCRbeta diversity at day 60 in some patients was ascribed to recipient T cells and intrathymic progenitors that had survived conditioning. Over the following months the frequencies of hyperexpanded clones went down, and after one year T-cell counts and TCRbeta diversity were mostly credited to newly produced T cells.

The sample's time point label, decoded: day 60 (about 2 months) after transplantation. The sample's treatment or condition, from its label and the paper: allogeneic hematopoietic cell transplantation with graft depleted of TCRalphabeta T cells and CD19 B cells. Transplant recipients were children who received TCRalphabeta/CD19-depleted allogeneic hematopoietic cell grafts. Library preparation was by PCR. Sequencing used an Illumina HiSeq 2500. To normalize quantification of the TCRbeta repertoire, the TCR libraries were built with molecular barcoding that relied on unique molecular identifiers. TCRdb cleaned the public reads at Q25 with fastp, built clones with MiXCR and kept in-frame beta chains. Rows matching on CDR3 protein sequence are summarized as one entry with the most common DNA and genes. In this sample the table shows tens of thousands of distinct CDR3 sequences, under 6% of which occur a single time. The ten largest make up 30% of the sample.

There are a few counts of this clonotype. The specificity of this receptor is unknown. Per-nucleotide qualities are absent, and no much larger clonotype sits a single base away. The sample here was PBMCs, mostly from graft donor cells, taken 60 days after TCRalphabeta/CD19-depleted stem cell transplant. The sequence was collected from a female patient between 2 and 15 years old who had a stem cell transplant for aplastic anemia, so the T cells may come from the graft donor.

The sequenced DNA is TGCAGTGCTAGAGATCGACGGGGGGCGGAGACCCAGTACTTC. It is translated as CSARDRRGAETQYF. In this chain, TRBV20-1 is recombined with TRBJ2-5; a weak D assignment points to TRBD2 (7 bases agree). The CDR3 runs 14 residues from the cysteine to the phenylalanine. The kept DNA is CDR3 alone, 42 bases in frame from the first base. V loses 0 bases of germline sequence and J loses 5 bases, and the interval between the two ends is 13 bases. Via the germline V gene (reference sequence), CDR1 is DFQATT and CDR2 SNEGSKA.